Each of the 8 T cell receptor beta chains below was sequenced from the same sample in a study of B cell selection in AIRE deficiency. Using immunoSEQ multiplex PCR, the repertoire was profiled, and TCRdb retains in-frame clones only, with some absent. The sample gives 20,000 to 30,000 clones, around 97% of which show up once; 0.2% to 0.25% is in the top ten. Sorting defined conventional CD4 T cells as CD4+CD127+. The sequenced sample was conventional CD4+ T cells sorted from PBMCs. Receptors originate from a human donor with AIRE deficiency.

The rearrangement joins TRBV6-5 to TRBJ1-2; 8 bases match TRBD1. Looked up from germline, CDR1 is MNHEY and CDR2 is SVGAGI. CDR3 length: 14 residues. The ends lost 7 bases at V and 0 bases at J; junction bases unmatched: 4. CDR3: CASTRTGTNYGYTF. The DNA of the CDR3 is TGTGCCAGCACTAGGACAGGGACTAACTATGGCTACACCTTC.

This chain connects TRBV5-1 to TRBJ2-3; a possible D gene is TRBD2 (5 bases). Germline V gives CDR1 SGHRS, CDR2 YFSETQ. The CDR3 totals 14 residues. The V gene lost 4 bases and the J gene lost 2 bases, with 11 bases spanning the gap. CDR3: CASSNGDATDTQYF. The CDR3 nucleotides read TGCGCCAGCAGCAACGGGGATGCCACAGATACGCAGTATTTT.

CDR3 sequence reads: CASSPPQGDSYEQYF. The CDR3 nucleotides read TGTGCCAGCAGCCCCCCCCAGGGGGATTCCTACGAGCAGTACTTC. The V and J genes are TRBV28 and TRBJ2-7; 7 nucleotides match TRBD1. CDR3 length: 15 amino acids. Per germline, CDR1 MDHEN and CDR2 SYDVKM. V was pared by 6 bases and J by 1 base, with 9 bases of the junction left unmatched.

The CDR3 sequence is CASSFDGSSYNSPLHF. CDR3 bases: TGCGCCAGCAGCTTTGACGGGAGCTCCTATAATTCACCCCTCCACTTT. J is TRBJ1-6 and V is TRBV5-1, with no clear D. The CDR3 consists of 16 residues. Germline loops: CDR1 SGHRS, CDR2 YFSETQ. V lost 2 bases, J lost 0 bases, and 9 bases lay in between.

The DNA for the CDR3 is TGTGCCAGCAGCTTGAGCACTGCAGCAGGCGAGCAGTACTTC. Its translation is CASSLSTAAGEQYF. The chain joins TRBV11-3 to TRBJ2-7, with D hard to call. The CDR3 runs to 14 residues. Germline V gives CDR1 SGHNT, CDR2 YENEEA. Trimming removed 3 bases from V and 6 bases from J, with 15 bases in between.

This clone was detected once. The chain uses TRBV5-6 and TRBJ2-7; 8 bases fit TRBD2. From germline, CDR1 is SGHDT and CDR2 YYEEEE. The ends lost 6 bases at V and 5 bases at J; junction bases unmatched: 13. This CDR3 region has 15 residues. Here the CDR3 reads CASTFRVAGFHEQYF. The CDR3 DNA reads TGTGCCAGCACCTTCAGGGTAGCGGGATTCCACGAGCAGTACTTC.

V gene TRBV6-6 combines with J gene TRBJ1-2, with unresolved D. V was cut by 4 bases and J by 3 bases, with 6 bases left in between. Germline CDR1 and CDR2: MNHNY and SVGAGI (reference sequence). The CDR3 is made up of 12 amino acids. CDR3 sequence (DNA): TGTGCCAGCAGTTCCGCAGACTATGGCTACACCTTC. Amino acids: CASSSADYGYTF.

The rearrangement links TRBV5-1 to TRBJ2-1; maybe TRBD2 (6 bases). Germline loops: CDR1 SGHRS, CDR2 YFSETQ. Deletions cut 4 bases from V and 0 bases from J, with 11 bases between. There are 15 residues in the CDR3. The CDR3 DNA follows: TGCGCCAGCAGCCCGGGACTGAGCTCCTACAATGAGCAGTTCTTC. As protein: CASSPGLSSYNEQFF.